Reported below is one T cell receptor beta chain. These data come from a study of T cell changes during pregnancy in multiple sclerosis. The CDR3 has 12 residues. Germline lookup yields CDR1 MDHEN and CDR2 SYDVKM. Trimming cost V 3 bases and J 11 bases, with 13 bases left between them. Sequenced by immunoSEQ multiplex PCR; TCRdb stores in-frame clones only, minus some. The sample consists of about 35,000 clones, roughly nine tenths of them appearing once. The chain has TRBV28 and TRBJ1-1, with D possibly TRBD1 on 5 matching bases. This TCR came from a female donor in good health, enrolled as a control in a pregnancy study. Here the sequenced sample was CD4+ T cells from peripheral blood mononuclear cells, taken in the third trimester of pregnancy. The chain's CDR3 is CASSFGGSVAFF. In DNA form, the CDR3 reads TGTGCCAGCAGTTTCGGGGGATCGGTCGCTTTCTTT.